This note documents a single T cell receptor beta chain sequence. Participant-given clinical history determined each cohort assignment. Per the authors' pipeline: The assay estimated nucleated cells by amplifying reference gene primers. Clones were sequenced by immunoSEQ multiplex PCR, and TCRdb holds only the in-frame ones, with some missing. The D gene and trimming were derived from the DNA, and the V and J assignments and clone size from that table. This table has 250,000 to 300,000 clones, approximately 91% appearing once. The data derive from a study of blood T cell repertoires in COVID-19. In the study overall: Whether acute or convalescent, the COVID-19 samples came from the United States, Italy and Spain.

Material for sequencing was PBMCs or T cells enriched from blood (not recorded which). This clonotype was sampled from a human donor in a cohort exposed to, infected with or recovered from COVID-19 (not recorded which). The donor label of this sample is uncertain.

Here the CDR3 DNA reads TGTGCCAGTAGTAGGCAGGGGAGCTCCTACGAGCAGTACTTC. This encodes CASSRQGSSYEQYF. The J gene is TRBJ2-7, the V gene TRBV19; a weak D match, TRBD1 (6 bases). The CDR3 length is 14 residues. Per the germline V gene, CDR1 is LNHDA and CDR2 is SQIVND (reference sequence). The germline V and J ends were trimmed by 4 bases and 0 bases, with 10 bases remaining between them.